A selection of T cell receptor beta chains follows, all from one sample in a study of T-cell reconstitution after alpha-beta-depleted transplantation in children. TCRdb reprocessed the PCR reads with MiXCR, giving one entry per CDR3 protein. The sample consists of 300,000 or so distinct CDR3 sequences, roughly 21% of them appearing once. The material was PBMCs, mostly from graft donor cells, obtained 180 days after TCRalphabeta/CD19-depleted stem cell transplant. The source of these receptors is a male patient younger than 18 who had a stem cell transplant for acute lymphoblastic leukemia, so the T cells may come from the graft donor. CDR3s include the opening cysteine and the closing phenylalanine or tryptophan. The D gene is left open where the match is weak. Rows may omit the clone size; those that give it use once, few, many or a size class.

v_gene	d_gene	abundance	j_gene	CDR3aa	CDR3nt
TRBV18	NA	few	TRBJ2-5	CASSLLTRPLQETQYF	TGTGCCAGCTCACTCCTGACTAGACCTCTTCAAGAGACCCAGTACTTC
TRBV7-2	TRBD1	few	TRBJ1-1	CASSFAGQGYTEAFF	TGTGCCAGCAGCTTCGCTGGACAGGGCTACACTGAAGCTTTCTTT
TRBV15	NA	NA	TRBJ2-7	CATSRDPTPDEQYF	TGTGCCACCAGCAGAGATCCCACCCCCGACGAGCAGTACTTC
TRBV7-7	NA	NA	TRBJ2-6	CASSPQGTGANVLTF	TGTGCCAGCAGCCCCCAGGGAACTGGGGCCAACGTCCTGACTTTC
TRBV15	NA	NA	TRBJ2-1	CATSSDDGRGPYNEQFF	TGTGCCACCAGCAGTGACGATGGGCGGGGCCCCTACAATGAGCAGTTCTTC
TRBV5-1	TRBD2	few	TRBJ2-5	CASSFKLAAYQETQYF	TGCGCCAGCAGCTTTAAACTAGCGGCCTACCAAGAGACCCAGTACTTC
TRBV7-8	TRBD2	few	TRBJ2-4	CASSLSSGFKNIQYF	TGTGCCAGCAGCTTATCTAGCGGGTTCAAAAACATTCAGTACTTC
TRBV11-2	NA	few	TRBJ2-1	CASSSDPSNGYNEQFF	TGTGCCAGCAGCTCCGACCCTTCCAACGGTTACAATGAGCAGTTCTTC
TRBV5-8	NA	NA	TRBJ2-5	CASSLVILETQYF	TGTGCCAGCAGCTTGGTCATTTTAGAGACCCAGTACTTC
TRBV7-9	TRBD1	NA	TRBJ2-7	CASSFTGERLSYEQYF	TGTGCCAGCAGCTTTACAGGGGAGAGACTTTCCTACGAGCAGTACTTC
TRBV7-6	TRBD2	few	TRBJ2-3	CASSLAHGLAGTDTQYF	TGTGCCAGCAGCTTAGCCCATGGACTAGCGGGAACAGATACGCAGTATTTT
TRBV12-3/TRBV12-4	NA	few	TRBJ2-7	CASSASIANSYEQYF	TGTGCCAGCAGTGCATCAATAGCGAACTCCTACGAGCAGTACTTC
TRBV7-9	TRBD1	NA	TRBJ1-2	CASSTGGAGYTF	TGTGCCAGCAGCACAGGGGGCGCGGGCTACACCTTC
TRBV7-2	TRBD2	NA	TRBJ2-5	CASSSWSGTPETQYF	TGTGCCAGCAGCTCGTGGAGCGGGACCCCGGAGACCCAGTACTTC
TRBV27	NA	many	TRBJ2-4	CASMSGGQNIQYF	TGTGCCAGCATGTCCGGGGGCCAAAACATTCAGTACTTC
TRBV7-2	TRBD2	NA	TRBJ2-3	CASSLGTSGGANTQYF	TGTGCCAGCAGCTTAGGGACTAGCGGGGGGGCTAATACGCAGTATTTT
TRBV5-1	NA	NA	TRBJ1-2	CASSLSNHAVGQSSYDYTF	TGCGCCAGCAGCCTGTCAAACCACGCTGTAGGCCAATCTTCGTATGACTACACCTTC
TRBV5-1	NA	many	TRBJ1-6	CASSLEQSPLHF	TGCGCCAGCAGCTTGGAACAATCACCCCTCCACTTT
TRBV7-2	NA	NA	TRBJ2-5	CASSLGSQVETQYF	TGTGCCAGCAGCTTAGGAAGTCAGGTGGAGACCCAGTACTTC
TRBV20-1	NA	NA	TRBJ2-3	CSAGDAAILPYTDTQYF	TGCAGTGCTGGCGATGCGGCTATCTTACCTTACACAGATACGCAGTATTTT
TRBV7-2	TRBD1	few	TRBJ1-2	CASSLDGRTGLGYTF	TGTGCCAGCAGCTTAGACGGTCGGACAGGGTTAGGCTACACCTTC
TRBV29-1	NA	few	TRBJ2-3	CSVDVGTDTQYF	TGCAGCGTTGACGTGGGCACAGATACGCAGTATTTT
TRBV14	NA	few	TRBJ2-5	CASTIRNGETQYF	TGTGCCAGCACTATCCGAAACGGGGAGACCCAGTACTTC
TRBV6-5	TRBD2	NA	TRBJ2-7	CASSYSAGASYEQYF	TGTGCCAGCAGTTACTCAGCGGGGGCCTCCTACGAGCAGTACTTC
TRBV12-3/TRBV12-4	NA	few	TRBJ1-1	CASSLLGAETEAFF	TGTGCCAGCAGTTTGTTGGGCGCAGAGACTGAAGCTTTCTTT
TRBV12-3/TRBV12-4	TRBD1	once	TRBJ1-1	CASSLVGRGLISDTEAFF	TGTGCCAGCAGTTTAGTGGGCAGGGGGCTCATTTCGGACACTGAAGCTTTCTTT
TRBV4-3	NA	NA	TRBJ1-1	CASSQVVRPNTEAFF	TGCGCCAGCAGCCAAGTGGTTCGTCCGAACACTGAAGCTTTCTTT
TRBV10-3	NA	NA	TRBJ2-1	CAISEPLVAQQFF	TGTGCCATCAGTGAGCCCCTCGTAGCGCAGCAGTTCTTC
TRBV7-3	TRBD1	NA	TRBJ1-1	CASSPYRGLTEAFF	TGTGCCAGCAGCCCCTACAGGGGGCTCACTGAAGCTTTCTTT
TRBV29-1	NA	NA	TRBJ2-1	CSVVGAELTGYNEQFF	TGCAGCGTTGTAGGAGCGGAACTCACGGGATACAATGAGCAGTTCTTC
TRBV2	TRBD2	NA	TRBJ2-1	CASSGGHLAGGSEQFF	TGTGCCAGCAGTGGGGGACATCTAGCGGGAGGGAGTGAGCAGTTCTTC
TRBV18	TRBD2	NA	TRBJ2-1	CASSPQSLAGGYFF	TGTGCCAGCTCACCACAATCACTAGCGGGAGGGTATTTCTTC
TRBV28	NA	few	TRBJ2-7	CASSLLQGSYEQYF	TGTGCCAGCAGTTTACTACAGGGTAGCTACGAGCAGTACTTC
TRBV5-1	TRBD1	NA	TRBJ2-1	CASSGGQGYYNEQFF	TGCGCCAGCAGCGGAGGACAGGGTTACTACAATGAGCAGTTCTTC
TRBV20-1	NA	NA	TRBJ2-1	CSARHRVSSYNEQFF	TGCAGTGCTAGACACAGGGTCAGCTCCTACAATGAGCAGTTCTTC
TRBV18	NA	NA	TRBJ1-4	CASSPSTGSPTSTNEKLFF	TGTGCCAGCTCACCCTCGACAGGCTCTCCGACTTCAACTAATGAAAAACTGTTTTTT
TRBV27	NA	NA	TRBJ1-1	CASTKISGTEAFF	TGTGCCAGCACTAAAATCTCGGGCACTGAAGCTTTCTTT